The T cell receptor (beta chain) under discussion was sequenced for a study of CD8 T cells in ankylosing spondylitis. Study results and limitations: A TCR beta motif of under 10 highly homologous variants appeared characteristic of ankylosing spondylitis blood.

TCRdb re-called the 5' RACE reads with MiXCR, one entry per CDR3 protein. Seen here are 670,000 or so distinct CDR3 sequences, under 20% observed once, and the top ten hold under 20%. This clonotype has just a few counts. The antigen remains unidentified. This receptor was obtained from a male donor with ankylosing spondylitis. Sequencing was carried out using blood, either unsorted or a sorted T cell fraction (not recorded which).

Written as DNA, the CDR3 is TGCGCCAGCAGCCGGTGGGGTTCCTACGAGCAGTACTTC. Translating gives CASSRWGSYEQYF. The rearrangement uses TRBV5-1 and TRBJ2-7; no definite D call. The germline V and J ends were trimmed by 4 bases and 1 base, with 9 bases remaining between them. In germline, CDR1 is SGHRS, CDR2 YFSETQ. CDR3 length equals 13 residues.